This TCR beta chain emerged from a study of T-cell reconstitution after alpha-beta-depleted transplantation in children. Preparing the TCRbeta library involved the use of unique molecular identifiers. MiXCR was run by TCRdb on the PCR reads, yielding one entry per CDR3 protein. The sample lists roughly 500,000 distinct CDR3 sequences; about 31% were seen once. The ends lost 5 bases at V and 1 base at J; junction bases unmatched: 11. CDR1 is MNHNS and CDR2 is SASEGT in the germline V gene. This CDR3 has 18 residues. The sequence derives from a human donor who donated a stem cell graft to a child with aplastic anemia. The chain joins TRBV6-1 to TRBJ2-1; 10 bases agree with TRBD1. Sequencing was performed on PBMCs from the stem cell graft donor, taken from the stem cell graft. CDR3 in amino acids: CASSTRQGAFFSYNEQFF. As DNA, the CDR3 is TGTGCCAGCAGTACCAGACAGGGGGCTTTCTTTTCCTACAATGAGCAGTTCTTC.